These T cell receptor beta chains were read from a single sample in a study of Graves' ophthalmopathy and Graves' hyperthyroidism. TCRdb processed the multiplex PCR reads anew with MiXCR; each CDR3 protein has one entry. Altogether some 1.1 million distinct CDR3 sequences are present, about 36% being singletons, with the ten largest covering approximately 12%. Material: peripheral blood or thyroid tissue (not recorded which). The receptors originated from an adult man with Graves' hyperthyroidism. CDR3s include the opening cysteine and the closing phenylalanine or tryptophan. The D gene is left open where the match is weak. Some rows mark clone size as missing; the rest say once, few, many or name a class of expanded clone.

CDR3 length	D gene	V gene	J gene	clone size	CDR3 DNA	CDR3 protein
16	TRBD1	TRBV10-2	TRBJ1-6	-	TGTGCCAGCAGTGAGCTCGAGGGGGCTATGGATTCACCCCTCCACTTT	CASSELEGAMDSPLHF
14	-	TRBV7-8	TRBJ2-7	many	TGTGCCAGCAGCTTTAATACAGGGAACTACGAGCAGTACTTC	CASSFNTGNYEQYF
13	-	TRBV6-5	TRBJ1-2	-	TGTGCCAGCAGACCCGTTGGGAGCTATGGCTACACCTTC	CASRPVGSYGYTF
14	-	TRBV18	TRBJ1-5	few	TGTGCCAGCTCGCCGACCGCCGCTAATCAGCCCCAGCATTTT	CASSPTAANQPQHF
14	-	TRBV20-1	TRBJ1-1	many	TGCAGTGCTAGAGATGGGGCCTTGAACACTGAAGCTTTCTTT	CSARDGALNTEAFF
13	-	TRBV5-1	TRBJ2-2	few	TGCGCCAGCAGCTTAGCGCCACCAGGGGAGCTGTTTTTT	CASSLAPPGELFF
13	TRBD2	TRBV28	TRBJ2-7	-	TGTGCCAGCAGCCCCCTCGGGAGGGGCGAGCAGTACTTC	CASSPLGRGEQYF
15	-	TRBV5-1	TRBJ1-3	many	TGCGCCAGCAGATCAACAGGAAACTCTGGAAACACCATATATTTT	CASRSTGNSGNTIYF
12	-	TRBV20-1	TRBJ2-7	many	TGCAGTGCTAGAAGGGTGTCCTACGAGCAGTACTTC	CSARRVSYEQYF
13	TRBD1	TRBV19	TRBJ1-4	-	TGTGCCAGTCAGACAGGGGACACTGAAAAACTGTTTTTT	CASQTGDTEKLFF
13	-	TRBV6-5	TRBJ1-1	many	TGTGCCAGCAGAACCGGGGTAAACACTGAAGCTTTCTTT	CASRTGVNTEAFF
16	-	TRBV6-5	TRBJ1-6	many	TGTGCCAGCAGTGAACCGCAGAACAGATATTATTCACCCCTCCACTTT	CASSEPQNRYYSPLHF
14	-	TRBV14	TRBJ1-2	-	TGTGCCAGCAGCCAAGAGGGAGGGGGGCTCGGCTACACCTTC	CASSQEGGGLGYTF
15	-	TRBV5-1	TRBJ1-1	many	TGCGCCAGCAGCTTGAAGGCAGTTATGAACACTGAAGCTTTCTTT	CASSLKAVMNTEAFF
13	-	TRBV6-5	TRBJ2-7	many	TGTGCCAGCAGTTACTCAGTCTCCTACGAGCAGTACTTC	CASSYSVSYEQYF
15	-	TRBV20-1	TRBJ1-5	once	TGCAGTGCCAGCTACGGGGCAGGGGGCAATCAGCCCCAGCATTTT	CSASYGAGGNQPQHF
15	TRBD1	TRBV7-8	TRBJ1-3	many	TGTGCCAGCAGCGCCTACAGGGGGGCTGGAAACACCATATATTTT	CASSAYRGAGNTIYF
15	-	TRBV4-3	TRBJ1-5	many	TGCGCCAGCAGCCAAGCCTGGACAGAAAATCAGCCCCAGCATTTT	CASSQAWTENQPQHF
17	-	TRBV30	TRBJ1-5	few	TGTGCCTGGAGTGTAGGGAGAGGGGGATCCCGCAATCAGCCCCAGCATTTT	CAWSVGRGGSRNQPQHF
15	TRBD2	TRBV5-1	TRBJ2-7	many	TGCGCCAGCAGCTTGCTTAGCGGGACGACGTACGAGCAGTACTTC	CASSLLSGTTYEQYF
15	TRBD1	TRBV6-6	TRBJ1-5	many	TGTGCCAGCAGTTACGGGACAGGGGATTCGCAGCCCCAGCATTTT	CASSYGTGDSQPQHF
13	TRBD1	TRBV9	TRBJ1-5	-	TGTGCCAGCGGCCCCACAGGGGCGCAGACCCAGCATTTT	CASGPTGAQTQHF
16	TRBD1	TRBV7-6	TRBJ2-7	few	TGTGCCAGCAGCTTAGCGGGACAGGGTAACCCCTACGAGCAGTACTTC	CASSLAGQGNPYEQYF
17	TRBD2	TRBV2	TRBJ2-2	once	TGTGCCAGCAGTTACACCCGACTAGCGGGAGTTCCCGGGGAGCTGTTTTTT	CASSYTRLAGVPGELFF
13	-	TRBV7-8	TRBJ2-1	few	TGTGCCAGCAGCCCCTACGGGCGCAATGAGCAGTTCTTC	CASSPYGRNEQFF
15	-	TRBV6-5	TRBJ1-5	few	TGTGCCAGCAGTGAAGTGGGTACAAACAATCAGCCCCAGCATTTT	CASSEVGTNNQPQHF
15	-	TRBV5-4	TRBJ2-6	-	TGTGCCAGCAGCTTGGACAACTCTGGGGCCAACGTCCTGACTTTC	CASSLDNSGANVLTF
15	-	TRBV9	TRBJ2-5	few	TGTGCCAGCAGCGTAACAGGGCTCACCCAAGAGACCCAGTACTTC	CASSVTGLTQETQYF